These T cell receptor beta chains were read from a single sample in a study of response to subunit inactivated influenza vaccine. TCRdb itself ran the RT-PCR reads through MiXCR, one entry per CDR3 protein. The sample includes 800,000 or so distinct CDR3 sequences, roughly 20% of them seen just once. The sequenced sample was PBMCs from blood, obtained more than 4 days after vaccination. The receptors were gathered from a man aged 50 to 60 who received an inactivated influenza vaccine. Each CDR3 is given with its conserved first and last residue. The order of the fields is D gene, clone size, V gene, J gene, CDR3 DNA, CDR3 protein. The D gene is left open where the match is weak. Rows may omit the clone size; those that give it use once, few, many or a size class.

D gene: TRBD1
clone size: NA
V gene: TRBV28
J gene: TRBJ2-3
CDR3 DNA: TGTGCCAGCAGTTTCATAGGACAGGCCGGCACAGATACGCAGTATTTT
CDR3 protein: CASSFIGQAGTDTQYF

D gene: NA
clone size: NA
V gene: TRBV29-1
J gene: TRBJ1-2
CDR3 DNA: TGCAGCGTGGCAGTCCAACGAGCCCATGGCTACACCTTC
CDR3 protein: CSVAVQRAHGYTF

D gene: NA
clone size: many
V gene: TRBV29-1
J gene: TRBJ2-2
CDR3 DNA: TGCAGCGTTGAAGGACAGAACACCGGGGAGCTGTTTTTT
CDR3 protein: CSVEGQNTGELFF

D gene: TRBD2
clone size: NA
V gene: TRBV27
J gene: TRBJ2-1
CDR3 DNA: TGTGCCAGCAGTTTATCGGCGGGGGGGCCCCCCAATGAGCAGTTCTTC
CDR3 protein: CASSLSAGGPPNEQFF

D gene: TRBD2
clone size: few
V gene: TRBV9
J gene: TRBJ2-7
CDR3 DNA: TGTGCCAGCAACCACGGGGGGGGTGACGAGCAGTACTTC
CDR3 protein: CASNHGGGDEQYF

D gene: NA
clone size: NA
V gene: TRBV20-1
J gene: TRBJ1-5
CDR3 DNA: TGCAGTGCTAGGGACTACCACTTGGGGTCCAATAGCAATCAGCCCCAGCATTTT
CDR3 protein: CSARDYHLGSNSNQPQHF

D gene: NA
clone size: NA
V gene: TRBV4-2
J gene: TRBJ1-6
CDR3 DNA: TGTGCCAGCAGCCAAGAAGGGACATCTGGTAGTAATTCACCCCTCCACTTT
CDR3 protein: CASSQEGTSGSNSPLHF

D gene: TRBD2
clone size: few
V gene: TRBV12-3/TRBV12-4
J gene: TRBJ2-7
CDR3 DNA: TGTGCCAGCACCGGATGGGGGGGGAGCTACGAGCAGTACTTC
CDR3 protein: CASTGWGGSYEQYF

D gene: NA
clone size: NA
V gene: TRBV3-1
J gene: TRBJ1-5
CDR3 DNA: TGTGCCAGCAGCTCCTCCGGGACCGAAAATCAGCCCCAGCATTTT
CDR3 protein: CASSSSGTENQPQHF

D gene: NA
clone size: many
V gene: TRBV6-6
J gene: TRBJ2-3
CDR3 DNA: TGTGCCAGCAATGTTGGTAATACGCAGTATTTT
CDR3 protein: CASNVGNTQYF